Listed below are T cell receptor beta chains from one sample, sequenced in a study of persistence of HIV-infected CD4 T cells. Their antigens are not known. Clones were read by immunoSEQ multiplex PCR, and TCRdb kept only the in-frame ones, dropping some. The repertoire has roughly 41,000 clones, around 80% of them found once; the top ten carry 1.6%. Source: CD4+ T cells sorted from PBMCs after approximately 19-hour stimulation, taken from a patient who received antiretroviral therapy. These receptors were collected from an adult man with HIV who was CMV-seropositive. Each CDR3 is given with its conserved first and last residue. Fields, in order: J gene, V gene, CDR3 protein.

J gene: TRBJ2-3; V gene: TRBV6-1; CDR3 protein: CASSEAAAGANSGTQYF
J gene: TRBJ2-1; V gene: TRBV10-2; CDR3 protein: CASRGQVYEQFF
J gene: TRBJ1-2; V gene: TRBV24-1; CDR3 protein: CATSDGGARGYTF
J gene: TRBJ2-7; V gene: TRBV18; CDR3 protein: CASSPGQGRNYEQYF
J gene: TRBJ1-5; V gene: TRBV18; CDR3 protein: CASRDGFNQPQHF
J gene: TRBJ2-3; V gene: TRBV3-1/TRBV3-2; CDR3 protein: CASSLGLRGPDTQYF
J gene: TRBJ1-1; V gene: TRBV6-1; CDR3 protein: CASSDRRWTTNTEAFF
J gene: TRBJ1-1; V gene: TRBV7-9; CDR3 protein: CASSLGNRGRDTEAFF
J gene: TRBJ2-7; V gene: TRBV7-8; CDR3 protein: CASSPPLQDEQYF
J gene: TRBJ1-2; V gene: TRBV20-1; CDR3 protein: CSAARDGYTF
J gene: TRBJ2-7; V gene: TRBV7-9; CDR3 protein: CASSQTDSYEQYF
J gene: TRBJ1-5; V gene: TRBV14; CDR3 protein: CASSQGRSQPQHF
J gene: TRBJ1-6; V gene: TRBV30; CDR3 protein: CAWGTEGSPLHF
J gene: TRBJ1-3; V gene: TRBV5-1; CDR3 protein: CASSFDNSGNTIYF
J gene: TRBJ2-5; V gene: TRBV5-1; CDR3 protein: CASSLAQETQYF
J gene: TRBJ1-3; V gene: TRBV4-1; CDR3 protein: CASSQEYLGAARNTIYF
J gene: TRBJ1-6; V gene: TRBV4-2; CDR3 protein: CASSHPIGTGNNSPLHF
J gene: TRBJ1-4; V gene: TRBV6-1; CDR3 protein: CASSVRGGQGSEKLFF
J gene: TRBJ2-3; V gene: TRBV2; CDR3 protein: CASREQGSGTDTQYF
J gene: TRBJ2-1; V gene: TRBV18; CDR3 protein: CASSPLPPQRGVSEQFF
J gene: TRBJ1-3; V gene: TRBV6-5; CDR3 protein: CASSSGSSGNTIYF
J gene: TRBJ1-1; V gene: TRBV27; CDR3 protein: CASSLGRVTEAFF
J gene: TRBJ2-7; V gene: TRBV4-1; CDR3 protein: CASSQAQGQSYEQYF
J gene: TRBJ2-7; V gene: TRBV9; CDR3 protein: CASSVDGLSYEQYF
J gene: TRBJ1-6; V gene: TRBV5-5; CDR3 protein: CASSLHAAANSPLHF
J gene: TRBJ2-6; V gene: TRBV30; CDR3 protein: CAQQVSGANVLTF
J gene: TRBJ1-2; V gene: TRBV28; CDR3 protein: CASRSRGRKDYGYTF
J gene: TRBJ2-7; V gene: TRBV5-4; CDR3 protein: CASSFAPFGEQYF
J gene: TRBJ1-1; V gene: TRBV7-6; CDR3 protein: CASSSRDSRAFF
J gene: TRBJ1-4; V gene: TRBV19; CDR3 protein: CASTLGNVATNEKLFF
J gene: TRBJ1-3; V gene: TRBV6-1; CDR3 protein: CASSVQGASAGNTIYF
J gene: TRBJ2-2; V gene: TRBV19; CDR3 protein: CASSRGGARELFF
J gene: TRBJ1-3; V gene: TRBV9; CDR3 protein: CASSALEAGQPGNTIYF
J gene: TRBJ1-1; V gene: TRBV27; CDR3 protein: CASKIRDSPLNTEAFF
J gene: TRBJ1-1; V gene: TRBV11-3; CDR3 protein: CASSSFENTEAFF
J gene: TRBJ1-3; V gene: TRBV7-9; CDR3 protein: CASGGTAGNTIYF
J gene: TRBJ1-4; V gene: TRBV2; CDR3 protein: CASRRTVSSNEKLFF
J gene: TRBJ2-7; V gene: TRBV5-6; CDR3 protein: CASSLAGGNEQYF
J gene: TRBJ2-7; V gene: TRBV10-2; CDR3 protein: CASSERESYEQYF
J gene: TRBJ1-2; V gene: TRBV3-1/TRBV3-2; CDR3 protein: CASSPGGDRINGYTF
J gene: TRBJ2-3; V gene: TRBV5-1; CDR3 protein: CASSPNGGAEDTQYF
J gene: TRBJ2-2; V gene: TRBV25-1; CDR3 protein: CASSWRPTGELFF
J gene: TRBJ1-3; V gene: TRBV19; CDR3 protein: CASSSITGTGRNTIYF
J gene: TRBJ2-7; V gene: TRBV18; CDR3 protein: CASSRESGTGAYEQYF
J gene: TRBJ2-3; V gene: TRBV5-1; CDR3 protein: CASSLTGPPGDTQYF
J gene: TRBJ2-7; V gene: TRBV5-1; CDR3 protein: CASSLTGSSYEQYF
J gene: TRBJ1-1; V gene: TRBV5-4; CDR3 protein: CASSFFRQAEGAFF
J gene: TRBJ1-5; V gene: TRBV23-1; CDR3 protein: CASSHGDELGSYSNQPQHF
J gene: TRBJ1-5; V gene: TRBV6-5; CDR3 protein: CASSPTGTQPQHF
J gene: TRBJ1-2; V gene: TRBV12-3/TRBV12-4; CDR3 protein: CASTTGANYGYTF
J gene: TRBJ1-5; V gene: TRBV5-6; CDR3 protein: CASSYRGGPQHF
J gene: TRBJ1-3; V gene: TRBV5-5; CDR3 protein: CASSWDRTGNTIYF
J gene: TRBJ2-1; V gene: TRBV25-1; CDR3 protein: CASSEFGTGGDEQFF
J gene: TRBJ2-7; V gene: TRBV5-8; CDR3 protein: CASSRSGQLSYEQYF
J gene: TRBJ1-2; V gene: TRBV14; CDR3 protein: CASSSAGGIGYTF